Sequencing of this T cell receptor (beta chain) was carried out in a study of blood T cell repertoires in COVID-19. Study as a whole: The analysed material was cDNA or gDNA that came from T cells, B-cell-depleted T cells, or PBMCs.

This CDR3 spans 20 amino acids. Germline CDR1 reads SGHTA; CDR2 reads FQGTGA. V dropped 1 base and J dropped 0; count of bases not matched to a gene: 14. Produced via immunoSEQ multiplex PCR; TCRdb's table is partial and in-frame only. The sample shows more than 100,000 clones, more than 80% of them seen only once. This clonotype was obtained from a woman aged 55-69 years with acute or convalescent COVID-19. V usage is TRBV7-3 and J usage is TRBJ2-5; 10 bases align to TRBD1. Specimen: peripheral blood. CDR3 DNA sequence: TGTGCCAGCAGCTTAAGGGGTCCCGGGACAGGGGCCATGTACCAAGAGACCCAGTACTTC. Protein sequence: CASSLRGPGTGAMYQETQYF.